This record looks at one T cell receptor beta chain sequence and its context. Its antigen is not identified. These data come from a study of response to subunit inactivated influenza vaccine. General study points: Each seasonal influenza vaccination recruits few new T cells, the authors suggested.

Germline trimming cut 0 bases from V and 10 bases from J; bases unmatched to any gene: 3. The V gene's germline CDR1 is SGHTS and CDR2 YDEGEE. This CDR3 has 15 residues. TCRdb passed the RT-PCR reads through MiXCR, listing each CDR3 protein once. Here the sample spans 560,000 or so distinct CDR3 sequences, approximately 7.7% being singletons. This sequence joins TRBV5-8 and TRBJ2-1, with 14 bases identical to TRBD2. This TCR was sampled from a man between 50 and 75 years old who received an inactivated influenza vaccine. The sample was PBMCs from blood, taken less than 30 months after vaccination. CDR3 nucleotides: TGTGCCAGCAGCTTGGCGGGACTAGCGGGAGAGGAGCAGTTCTTC. Protein sequence: CASSLAGLAGEEQFF.